This TCR beta chain was found in a study of Tregs in tolerant kidney transplant recipients. Comment on this clone: Antigen specificity is unknown.

Unstimulated regulatory T cells (CD4+CD25+CD127-), CD4+CD25- non-regulatory cells, CD4 and CD8 cells were FACS-sorted from thawed PBMCs. General study points: Few patients were studied, so findings need validation in larger groups.

The CDR3 spans 15 residues. Per germline, CDR1 SGHNT and CDR2 YYREEE (reference sequence). The germline V and J ends were trimmed by 3 bases and 1 base, with 14 bases remaining between them. Sequencing used immunoSEQ multiplex PCR; TCRdb keeps in-frame clones, though not all of them. This sample has 90,000 to 150,000 clones, with around 91% found just once. The chain carries TRBV5-4 and TRBJ2-7; D remains ambiguous. This clonotype was obtained from a human donor in good health. The sample was CD4+ T cells from blood. CDR3 loop: CASSSHWGTSYEQYF. The CDR3 DNA reads TGTGCCAGCAGCTCACATTGGGGAACTTCCTACGAGCAGTACTTC.